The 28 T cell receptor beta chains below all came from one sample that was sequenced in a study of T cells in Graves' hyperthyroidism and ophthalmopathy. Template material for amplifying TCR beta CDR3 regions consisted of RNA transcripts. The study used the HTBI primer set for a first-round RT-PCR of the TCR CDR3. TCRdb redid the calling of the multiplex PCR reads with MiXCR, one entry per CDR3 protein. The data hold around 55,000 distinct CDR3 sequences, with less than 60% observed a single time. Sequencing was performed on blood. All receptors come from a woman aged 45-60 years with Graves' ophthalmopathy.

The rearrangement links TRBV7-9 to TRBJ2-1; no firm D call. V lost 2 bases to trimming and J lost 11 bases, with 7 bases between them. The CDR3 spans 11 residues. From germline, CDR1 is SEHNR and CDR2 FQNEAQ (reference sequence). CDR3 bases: TGTGCCAGCAGCTTACGCGAGCAGCAGTTCTTC. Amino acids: CASSLREQQFF.

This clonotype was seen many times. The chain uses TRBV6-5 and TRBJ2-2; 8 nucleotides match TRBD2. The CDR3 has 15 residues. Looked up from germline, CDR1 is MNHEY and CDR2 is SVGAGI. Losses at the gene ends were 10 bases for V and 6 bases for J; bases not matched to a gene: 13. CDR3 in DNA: TGTGCCACTTCCGGGCGGGGGGTCGATCCCGGGGAGCTGTTTTTT. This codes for CATSGRGVDPGELFF.

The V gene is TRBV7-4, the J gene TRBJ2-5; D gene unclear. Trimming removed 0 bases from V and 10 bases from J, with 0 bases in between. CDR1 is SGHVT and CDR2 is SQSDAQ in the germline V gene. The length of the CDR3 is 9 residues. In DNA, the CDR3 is TGTGCCAGCAGCTTAGCCCAGTACTTC. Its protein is CASSLAQYF.

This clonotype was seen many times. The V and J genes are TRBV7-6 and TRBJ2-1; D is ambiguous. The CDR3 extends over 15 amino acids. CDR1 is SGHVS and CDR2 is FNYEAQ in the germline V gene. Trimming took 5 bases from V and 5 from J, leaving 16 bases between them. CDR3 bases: TGTGCCAGCAGCACCTACCCCCTAGGAGACAATGAGCAGTTCTTC. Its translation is CASSTYPLGDNEQFF.

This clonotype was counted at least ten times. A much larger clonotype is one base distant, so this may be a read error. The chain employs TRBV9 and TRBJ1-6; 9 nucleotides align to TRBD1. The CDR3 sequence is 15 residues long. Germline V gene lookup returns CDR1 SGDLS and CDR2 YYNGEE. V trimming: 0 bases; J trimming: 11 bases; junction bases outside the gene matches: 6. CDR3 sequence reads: CASSVETGGVPPLHF. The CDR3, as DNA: TGTGCCAGCAGCGTAGAGACAGGGGGTGTTCCACCCCTCCACTTT.

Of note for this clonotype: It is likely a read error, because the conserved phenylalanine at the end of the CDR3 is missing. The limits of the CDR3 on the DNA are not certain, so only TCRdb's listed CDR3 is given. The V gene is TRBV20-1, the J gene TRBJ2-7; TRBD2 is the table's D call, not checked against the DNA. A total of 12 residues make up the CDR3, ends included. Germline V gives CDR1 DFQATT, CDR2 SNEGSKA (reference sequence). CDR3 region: CSARASQYEQDC.

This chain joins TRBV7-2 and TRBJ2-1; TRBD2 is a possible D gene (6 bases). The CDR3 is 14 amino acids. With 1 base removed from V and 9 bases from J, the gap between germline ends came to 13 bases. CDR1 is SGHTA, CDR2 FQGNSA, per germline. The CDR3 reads CASSLGLANGEQFF. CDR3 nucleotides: TGTGCCAGCAGCTTAGGGCTAGCGAATGGTGAGCAGTTCTTC.

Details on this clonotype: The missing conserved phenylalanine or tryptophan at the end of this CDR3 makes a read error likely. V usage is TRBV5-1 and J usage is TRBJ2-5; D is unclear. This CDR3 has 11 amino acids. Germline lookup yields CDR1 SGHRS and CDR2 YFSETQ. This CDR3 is CVSSLVETQYC. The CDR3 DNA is TGCGTCAGCAGCTTGGTAGAGACCCAGTACTGC.

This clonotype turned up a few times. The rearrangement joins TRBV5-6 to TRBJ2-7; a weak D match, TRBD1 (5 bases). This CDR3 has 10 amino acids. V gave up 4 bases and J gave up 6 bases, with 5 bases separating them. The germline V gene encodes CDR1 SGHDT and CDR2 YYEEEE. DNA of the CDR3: TGTGCCAGCAGCGACAGCGAGCAGTACTTC. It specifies CASSDSEQYF.

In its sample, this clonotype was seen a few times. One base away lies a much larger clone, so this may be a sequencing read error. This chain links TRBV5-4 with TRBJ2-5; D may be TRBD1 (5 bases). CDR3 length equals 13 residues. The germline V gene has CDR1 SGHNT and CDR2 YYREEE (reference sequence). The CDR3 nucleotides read TGTGCCGGCAGCGCCTTCAGGGAAGAGACCCAGTACTTC. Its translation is CAGSAFREETQYF.

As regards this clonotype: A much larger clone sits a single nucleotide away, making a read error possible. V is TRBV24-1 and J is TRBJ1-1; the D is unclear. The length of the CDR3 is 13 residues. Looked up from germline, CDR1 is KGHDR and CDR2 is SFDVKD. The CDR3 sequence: CTSRPSFEAEAFF. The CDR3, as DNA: TGTACCAGCAGACCATCGTTCGAGGCTGAAGCTTTCTTT.

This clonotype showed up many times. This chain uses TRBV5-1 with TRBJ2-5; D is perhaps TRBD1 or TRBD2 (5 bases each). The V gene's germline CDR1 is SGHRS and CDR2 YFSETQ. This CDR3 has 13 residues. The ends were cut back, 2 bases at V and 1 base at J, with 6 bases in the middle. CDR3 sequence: CASSFGTQETQYF. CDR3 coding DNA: TGCGCCAGCAGCTTTGGGACCCAAGAGACCCAGTACTTC.

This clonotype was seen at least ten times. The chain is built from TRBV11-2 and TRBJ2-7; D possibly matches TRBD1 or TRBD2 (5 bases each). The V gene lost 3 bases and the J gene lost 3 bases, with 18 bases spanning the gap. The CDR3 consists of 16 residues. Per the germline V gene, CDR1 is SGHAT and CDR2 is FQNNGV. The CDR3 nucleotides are TGTGCCAGCAGCTTGTATACCGGGACGGTTAGCTACGAGCAGTACTTC. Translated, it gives CASSLYTGTVSYEQYF.

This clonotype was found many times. CDR3 loop: CASSLAFRGRGTDTQYF. CDR3 DNA: TGTGCCAGCAGCTTAGCCTTTAGGGGCCGGGGGACAGATACGCAGTATTTT. The rearrangement uses TRBV7-2 and TRBJ2-3, with a possible D match to TRBD2 (6 bases). Trimming removed 0 bases from V and 3 bases from J, with 16 bases in between. The V gene's germline CDR1 is SGHTA and CDR2 FQGNSA. The CDR3 consists of 17 residues.

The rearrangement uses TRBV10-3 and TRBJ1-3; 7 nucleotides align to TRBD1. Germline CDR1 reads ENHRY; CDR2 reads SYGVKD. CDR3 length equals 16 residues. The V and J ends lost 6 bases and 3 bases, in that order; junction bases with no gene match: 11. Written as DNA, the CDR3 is TGTGCCATCAGCGGCTCCGACAGGGTTTATGGAAACACCATATATTTT. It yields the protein CAISGSDRVYGNTIYF.

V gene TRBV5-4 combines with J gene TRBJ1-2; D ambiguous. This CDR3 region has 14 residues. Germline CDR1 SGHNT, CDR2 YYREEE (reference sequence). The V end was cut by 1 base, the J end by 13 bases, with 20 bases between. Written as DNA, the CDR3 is TGTGCCAGCAGCTTGCTCCCTGAAGTGCCCCCTTCCACCTTC. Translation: CASSLLPEVPPSTF. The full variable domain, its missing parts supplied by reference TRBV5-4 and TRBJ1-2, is ETGVTQSPTHLIKTRGQQVTLRCSSQSGHNTVSWYQQALGQGPQFIFQYYREEENGRGNFPPRFSGLQFPNYSSELNVNALELDDSALYLCASSLLPEVPPSTFGSGTRLTVV.

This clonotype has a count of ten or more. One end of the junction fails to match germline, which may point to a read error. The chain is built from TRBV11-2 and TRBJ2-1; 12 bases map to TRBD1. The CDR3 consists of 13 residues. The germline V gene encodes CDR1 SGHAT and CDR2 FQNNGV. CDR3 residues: CASSPGTGGFSYF. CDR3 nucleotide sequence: TGTGCCAGCAGCCCTGGGACAGGGGGCTTTTCTTACTTC. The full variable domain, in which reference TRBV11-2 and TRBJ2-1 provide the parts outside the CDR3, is EAGVAQSPRYKIIEKRQSVAFWCNPISGHATLYWYQQILGQGPKLLIQFQNNGVVDDSQLPKDRFSAERLKGVDSTLKIQPAKLEDSAVYLCASSPGTGGFSYFGPGTRLTVL.

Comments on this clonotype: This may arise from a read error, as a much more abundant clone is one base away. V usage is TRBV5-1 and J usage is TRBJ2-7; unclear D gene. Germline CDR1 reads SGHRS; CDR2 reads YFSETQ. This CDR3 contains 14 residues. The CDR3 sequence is CASSPGLGSYERYF. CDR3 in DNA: TGCGCCAGCAGCCCAGGCCTGGGCTCCTACGAGCGGTACTTC.

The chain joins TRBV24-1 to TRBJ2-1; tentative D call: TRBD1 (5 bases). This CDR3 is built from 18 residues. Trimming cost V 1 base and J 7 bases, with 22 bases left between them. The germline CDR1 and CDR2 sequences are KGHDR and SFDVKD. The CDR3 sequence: CATSDFTSRVQRINEQFF. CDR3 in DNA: TGTGCCACCAGTGATTTTACCAGCAGGGTCCAGCGCATAAATGAGCAGTTCTTC.

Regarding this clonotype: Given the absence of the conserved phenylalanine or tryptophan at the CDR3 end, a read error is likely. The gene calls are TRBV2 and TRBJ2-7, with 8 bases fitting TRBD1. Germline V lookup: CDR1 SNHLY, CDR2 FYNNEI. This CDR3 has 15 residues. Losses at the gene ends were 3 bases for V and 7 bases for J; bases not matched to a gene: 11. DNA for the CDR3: TGTGCCAGCAGTGACTCCGGGGCAGGGGGCTATGAGCAGTACATC. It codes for CASSDSGAGGYEQYI.

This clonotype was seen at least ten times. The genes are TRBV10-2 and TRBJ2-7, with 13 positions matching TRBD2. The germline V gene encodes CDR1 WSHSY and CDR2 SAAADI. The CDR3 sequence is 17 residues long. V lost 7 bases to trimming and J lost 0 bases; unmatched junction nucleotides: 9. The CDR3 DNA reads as TGCGCCAGCATCCGGGTGACTAGCGGGGGGCCCTCCTACGAGCAGTACTTC. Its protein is CASIRVTSGGPSYEQYF.

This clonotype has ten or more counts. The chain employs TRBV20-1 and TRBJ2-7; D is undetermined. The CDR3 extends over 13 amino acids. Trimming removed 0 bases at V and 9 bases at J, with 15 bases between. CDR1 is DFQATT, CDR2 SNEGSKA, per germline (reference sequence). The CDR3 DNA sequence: TGCAGTGCTAGAGACAAGGTAACCAAGGGGCAGTACTTC. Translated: CSARDKVTKGQYF.

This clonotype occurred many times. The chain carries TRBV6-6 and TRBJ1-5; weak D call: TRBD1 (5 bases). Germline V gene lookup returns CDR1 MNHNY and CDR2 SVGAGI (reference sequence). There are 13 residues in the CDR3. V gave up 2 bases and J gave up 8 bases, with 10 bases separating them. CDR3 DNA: TGTGCCAGCAGTTACCTACAGGCGGAGCCCCAGCATTTT. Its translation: CASSYLQAEPQHF.

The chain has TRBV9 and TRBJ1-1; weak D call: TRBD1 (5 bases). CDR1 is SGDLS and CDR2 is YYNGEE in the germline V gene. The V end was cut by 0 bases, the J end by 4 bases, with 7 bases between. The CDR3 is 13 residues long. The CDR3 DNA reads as TGTGCCAGCAGCGTAGGAGGGGCCACTGAAGCTTTCTTT. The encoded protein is CASSVGGATEAFF. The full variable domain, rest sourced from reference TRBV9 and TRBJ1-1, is DSGVTQTPKHLITATGQRVTLRCSPRSGDLSVYWYQQSLDQGLQFLIQYYNGEERAKGNILERFSAQQFPDLHSELNLSSLELGDSALYFCASSVGGATEAFFGQGTRLTVV.

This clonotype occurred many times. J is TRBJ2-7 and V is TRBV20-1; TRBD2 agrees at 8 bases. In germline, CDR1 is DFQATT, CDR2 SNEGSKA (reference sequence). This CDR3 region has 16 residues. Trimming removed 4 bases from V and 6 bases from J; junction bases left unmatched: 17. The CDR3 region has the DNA TGCAGTGCTATTGGTCTCCTTAATAGCGGGGCTGGCGAGCAGTACTTC. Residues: CSAIGLLNSGAGEQYF.

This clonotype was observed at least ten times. The CDR3 protein is CASSSHRRTSGANVLTF. CDR3 coding DNA: TGTGCCAGCAGTTCTCATCGACGGACCTCTGGGGCCAACGTCCTGACTTTC. V usage is TRBV11-2 and J usage is TRBJ2-6; D uncertain. Germline V gene sequence: CDR1 SGHAT, CDR2 FQNNGV. CDR3 length: 17 amino acids. With 6 bases removed from V and 0 bases from J, the gap between germline ends came to 15 bases.

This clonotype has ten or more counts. The CDR3 sequence is CASSRPSSGFRETQYF. In nucleotides, the CDR3 is TGTGCCAGCAGCAGACCATCTAGCGGGTTCCGGGAGACCCAGTACTTC. The chain joins TRBV5-8 to TRBJ2-5; 8 bases agree with TRBD2. Germline V gene sequence: CDR1 SGHTS, CDR2 YDEGEE. Losses at the gene ends were 4 bases for V and 5 bases for J; bases not matched to a gene: 13. The CDR3 has 16 residues.

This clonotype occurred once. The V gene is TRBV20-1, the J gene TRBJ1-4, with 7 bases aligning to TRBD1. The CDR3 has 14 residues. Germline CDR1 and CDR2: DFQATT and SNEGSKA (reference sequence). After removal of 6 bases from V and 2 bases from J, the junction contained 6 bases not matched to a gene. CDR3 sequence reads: CSAYGTVTNEKLFF. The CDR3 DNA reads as TGCAGTGCATACGGGACAGTGACTAATGAAAAACTGTTTTTT.